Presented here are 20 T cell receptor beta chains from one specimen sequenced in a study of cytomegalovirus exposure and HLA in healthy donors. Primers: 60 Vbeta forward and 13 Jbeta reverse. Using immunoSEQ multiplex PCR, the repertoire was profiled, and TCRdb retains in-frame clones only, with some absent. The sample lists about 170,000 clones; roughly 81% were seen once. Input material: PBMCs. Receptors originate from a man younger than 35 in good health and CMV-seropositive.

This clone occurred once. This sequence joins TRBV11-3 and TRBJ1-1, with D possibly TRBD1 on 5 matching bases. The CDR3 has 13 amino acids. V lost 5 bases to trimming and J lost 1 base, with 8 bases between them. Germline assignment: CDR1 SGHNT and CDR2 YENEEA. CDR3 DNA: TGTGCCAGCAGCGGGGCCAGGAACACTGAAGCTTTCTTT. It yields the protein CASSGARNTEAFF. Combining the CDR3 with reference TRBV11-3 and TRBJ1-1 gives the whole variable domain EAGVVQSPRYKIIEKKQPVAFWCNPISGHNTLYWYLQNLGQGPELLIRYENEEAVDDSQLPKDRFSAERLKGVDSTLKIQPAELGDSAVYLCASSGARNTEAFFGQGTRLTVV.

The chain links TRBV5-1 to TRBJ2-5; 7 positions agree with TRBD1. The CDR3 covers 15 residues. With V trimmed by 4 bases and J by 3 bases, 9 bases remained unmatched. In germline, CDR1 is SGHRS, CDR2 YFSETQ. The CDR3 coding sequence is TGCGCCAGCAGCGCATCTCGGGACAGCAAAGAGACCCAGTACTTC. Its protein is CASSASRDSKETQYF. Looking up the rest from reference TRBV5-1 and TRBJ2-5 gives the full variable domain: KAGVTQTPRYLIKTRGQQVTLSCSPISGHRSVSWYQQTPGQGLQFLFEYFSETQRNKGNFPGRFSGRQFSNSRSEMNVSTLELGDSALYLCASSASRDSKETQYFGPGTRLLVL.

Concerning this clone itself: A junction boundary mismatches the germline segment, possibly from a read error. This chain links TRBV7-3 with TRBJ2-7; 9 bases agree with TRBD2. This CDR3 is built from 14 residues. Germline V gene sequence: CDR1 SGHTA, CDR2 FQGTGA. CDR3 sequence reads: CASSLRGGSHEQYF. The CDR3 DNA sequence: TGTGCCAGCAGCTTGCGGGGGGGCTCCCACGAGCAGTACTTC.

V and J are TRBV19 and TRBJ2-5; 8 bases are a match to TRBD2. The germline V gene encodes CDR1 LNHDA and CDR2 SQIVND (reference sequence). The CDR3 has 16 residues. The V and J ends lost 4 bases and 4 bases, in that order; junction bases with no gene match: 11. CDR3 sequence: CASSRNTGGRSETQYF. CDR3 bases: TGTGCCAGTAGTAGAAATACGGGGGGGCGTTCAGAGACCCAGTACTTC.

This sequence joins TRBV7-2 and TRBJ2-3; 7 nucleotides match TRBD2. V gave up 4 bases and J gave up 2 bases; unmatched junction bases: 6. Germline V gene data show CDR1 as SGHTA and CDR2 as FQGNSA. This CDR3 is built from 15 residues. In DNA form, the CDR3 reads TGTGCCAGCAGCTACGGAGCGGGGCTCACAGATACGCAGTATTTT. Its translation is CASSYGAGLTDTQYF.

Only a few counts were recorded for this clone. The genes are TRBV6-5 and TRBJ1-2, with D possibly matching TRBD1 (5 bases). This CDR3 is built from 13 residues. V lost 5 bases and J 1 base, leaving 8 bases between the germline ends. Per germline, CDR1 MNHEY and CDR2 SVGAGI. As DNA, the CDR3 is TGTGCCAGCAGTGAGCAGGGTAACTATGGCTACACCTTC. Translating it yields CASSEQGNYGYTF.

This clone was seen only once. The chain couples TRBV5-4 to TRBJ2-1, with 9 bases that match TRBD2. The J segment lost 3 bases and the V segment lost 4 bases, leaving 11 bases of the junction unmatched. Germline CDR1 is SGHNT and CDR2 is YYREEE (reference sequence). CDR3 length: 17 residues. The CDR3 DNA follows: TGTGCCAGCAGCCCTGGAGCGGGGGGTGGAATCTACAATGAGCAGTTCTTC. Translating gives CASSPGAGGGIYNEQFF. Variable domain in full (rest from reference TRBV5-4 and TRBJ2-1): ETGVTQSPTHLIKTRGQQVTLRCSSQSGHNTVSWYQQALGQGPQFIFQYYREEENGRGNFPPRFSGLQFPNYSSELNVNALELDDSALYLCASSPGAGGGIYNEQFFGPGTRLTVL.

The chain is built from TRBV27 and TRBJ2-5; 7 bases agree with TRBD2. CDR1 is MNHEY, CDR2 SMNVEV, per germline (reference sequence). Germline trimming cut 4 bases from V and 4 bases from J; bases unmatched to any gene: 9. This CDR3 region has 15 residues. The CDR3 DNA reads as TGTGCCAGCAGTTCCGGGACTACCTCCGGAGAGACCCAGTACTTC. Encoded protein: CASSSGTTSGETQYF.

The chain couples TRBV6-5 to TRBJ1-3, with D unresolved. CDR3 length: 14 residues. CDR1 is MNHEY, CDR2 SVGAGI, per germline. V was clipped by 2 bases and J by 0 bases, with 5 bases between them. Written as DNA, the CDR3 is TGTGCCAGCAGTTACCGCAGCTCTGGAAACACCATATATTTT. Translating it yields CASSYRSSGNTIYF.

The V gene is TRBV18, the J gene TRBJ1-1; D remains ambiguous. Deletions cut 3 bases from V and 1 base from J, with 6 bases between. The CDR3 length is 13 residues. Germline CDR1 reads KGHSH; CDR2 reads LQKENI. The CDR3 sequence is CASSPTSNTEAFF. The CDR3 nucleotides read TGTGCCAGCTCACCCACATCGAACACTGAAGCTTTCTTT. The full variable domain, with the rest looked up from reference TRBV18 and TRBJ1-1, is NAGVMQNPRHLVRRRGQEARLRCSPMKGHSHVYWYRQLPEEGLKFMVYLQKENIIDESGMPKERFSAEFPKEGPSILRIQQVVRGDSAAYFCASSPTSNTEAFFGQGTRLTVV.

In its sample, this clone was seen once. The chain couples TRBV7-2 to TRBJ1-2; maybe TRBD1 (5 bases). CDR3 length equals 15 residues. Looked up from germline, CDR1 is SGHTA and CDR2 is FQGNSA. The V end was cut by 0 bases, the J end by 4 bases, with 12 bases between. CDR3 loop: CASSLATGLGYGYTF. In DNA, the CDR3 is TGTGCCAGCAGCTTAGCCACAGGCCTGGGCTATGGCTACACCTTC.

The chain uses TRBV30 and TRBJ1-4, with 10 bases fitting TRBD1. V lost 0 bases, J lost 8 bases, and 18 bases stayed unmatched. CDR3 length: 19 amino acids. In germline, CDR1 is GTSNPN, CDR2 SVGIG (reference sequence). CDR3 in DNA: TGTGCCTGGAGTGTAGGTCTAGGGGGACAGGGGCTTCGTGGCGAAAAACTGTTTTTT. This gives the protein CAWSVGLGGQGLRGEKLFF.

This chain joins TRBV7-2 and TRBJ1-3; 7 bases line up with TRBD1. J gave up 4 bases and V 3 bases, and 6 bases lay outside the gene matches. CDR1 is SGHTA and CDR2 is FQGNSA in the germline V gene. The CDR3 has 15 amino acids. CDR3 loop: CASSFSDRAGNTIYF. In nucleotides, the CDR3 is TGTGCCAGCAGCTTTTCCGACAGGGCCGGAAACACCATATATTTT.

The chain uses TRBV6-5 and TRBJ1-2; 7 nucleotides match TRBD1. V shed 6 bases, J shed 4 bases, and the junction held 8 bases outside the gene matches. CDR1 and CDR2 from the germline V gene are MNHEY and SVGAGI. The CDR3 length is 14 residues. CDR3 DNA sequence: TGTGCCAGCAGCCCGGGACAGCTCCTCTATGGCTACACCTTC. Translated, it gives CASSPGQLLYGYTF.

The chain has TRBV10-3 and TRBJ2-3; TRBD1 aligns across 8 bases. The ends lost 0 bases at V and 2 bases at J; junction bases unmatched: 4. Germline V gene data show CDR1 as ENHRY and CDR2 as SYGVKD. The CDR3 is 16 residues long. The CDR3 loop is CAISESTGGYTDTQYF. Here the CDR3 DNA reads TGTGCCATCAGTGAGTCCACAGGGGGTTACACAGATACGCAGTATTTT.

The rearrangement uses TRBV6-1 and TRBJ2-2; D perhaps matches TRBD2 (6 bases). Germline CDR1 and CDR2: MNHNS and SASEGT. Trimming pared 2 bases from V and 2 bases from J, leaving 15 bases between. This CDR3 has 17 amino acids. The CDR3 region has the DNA TGTGCCAGCAGTGAATTTGAATGGAGGGGAAACACCGGGGAGCTGTTTTTT. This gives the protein CASSEFEWRGNTGELFF.

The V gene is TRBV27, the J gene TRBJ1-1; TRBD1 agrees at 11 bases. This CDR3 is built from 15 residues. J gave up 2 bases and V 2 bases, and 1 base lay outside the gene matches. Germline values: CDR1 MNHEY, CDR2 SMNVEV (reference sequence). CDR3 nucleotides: TGTGCCAGCAGTTTAAGGACAGGGGGCAACACTGAAGCTTTCTTT. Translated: CASSLRTGGNTEAFF.

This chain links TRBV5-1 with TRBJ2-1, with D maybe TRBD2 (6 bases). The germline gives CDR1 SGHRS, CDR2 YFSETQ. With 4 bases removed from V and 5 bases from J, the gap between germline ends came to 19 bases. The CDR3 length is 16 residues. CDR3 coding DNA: TGCGCCAGCAGCCCCCATCGGGGCGGGGTCCACAATGAGCAGTTCTTC. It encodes CASSPHRGGVHNEQFF. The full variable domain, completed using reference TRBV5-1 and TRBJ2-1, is KAGVTQTPRYLIKTRGQQVTLSCSPISGHRSVSWYQQTPGQGLQFLFEYFSETQRNKGNFPGRFSGRQFSNSRSEMNVSTLELGDSALYLCASSPHRGGVHNEQFFGPGTRLTVL.

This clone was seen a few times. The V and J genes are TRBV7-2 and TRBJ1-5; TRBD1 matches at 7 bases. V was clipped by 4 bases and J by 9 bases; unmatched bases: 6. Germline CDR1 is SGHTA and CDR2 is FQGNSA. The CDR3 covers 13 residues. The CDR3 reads CASSSGTVWPQHF. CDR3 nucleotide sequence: TGTGCCAGCAGCTCAGGGACAGTCTGGCCCCAGCATTTT.

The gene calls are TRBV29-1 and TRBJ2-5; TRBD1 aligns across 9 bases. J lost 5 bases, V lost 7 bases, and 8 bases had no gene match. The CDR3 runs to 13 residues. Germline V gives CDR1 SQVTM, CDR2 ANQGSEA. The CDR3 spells CSAGQGTTETQYF. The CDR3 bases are TGCAGCGCCGGACAGGGGACAACCGAGACCCAGTACTTC.